A selection of T cell receptor beta chains follows, all from one sample in a study of PD-L1 blockade in urothelial cancer. The repertoire was sequenced with immunoSEQ multiplex PCR; TCRdb's copy has only in-frame clones and lacks some. The sample records about 87,000 clones, 84% being singletons. The source material was PBMCs, sampled around atezolizumab (anti-PD-L1) treatment. Every receptor here comes from a man aged 60-69 years with urothelial cancer. The CDR3 runs from the conserved cysteine through the conserved F or W. Fields, in order: CDR3 protein, CDR3 DNA, J gene, V gene, clone size, D gene. A D gene is named only where the DNA matches it firmly. Clone size is not always given. Where it is, it says once, few, many or a class for expanded clones.

CDR3 protein: CASSSTGEGETQYF; CDR3 DNA: TGTGCCAGCAGCAGTACAGGGGAAGGAGAGACCCAGTACTTC; J gene: TRBJ2-5; V gene: TRBV5-6; clone size: NA; D gene: TRBD1
CDR3 protein: CASSADRVRTEAFF; CDR3 DNA: TGTGCCAGCAGCGCCGACAGGGTGAGGACTGAAGCTTTCTTT; J gene: TRBJ1-1; V gene: TRBV25-1; clone size: NA; D gene: TRBD1
CDR3 protein: CASSRVGEKLFF; CDR3 DNA: TGTGCCAGCAGTCGGGTTGGTGAAAAACTGTTTTTT; J gene: TRBJ1-4; V gene: TRBV27; clone size: NA; D gene: NA
CDR3 protein: CASSQGINTGELFF; CDR3 DNA: TGTGCCAGCAGCCAGGGTATTAACACCGGGGAGCTGTTTTTT; J gene: TRBJ2-2; V gene: TRBV5-4; clone size: once; D gene: NA
CDR3 protein: CASSTRTGRNSPLHF; CDR3 DNA: TGTGCCAGTAGTACCAGGACAGGGCGAAATTCACCCCTCCACTTT; J gene: TRBJ1-6; V gene: TRBV19; clone size: NA; D gene: TRBD1
CDR3 protein: CASRAVLSDTQYF; CDR3 DNA: TGCGCCAGCAGGGCCGTTTTGTCAGATACGCAGTATTTT; J gene: TRBJ2-3; V gene: TRBV10-1; clone size: NA; D gene: NA
CDR3 protein: CATRAGGQETQYF; CDR3 DNA: TGTGCCACCCGGGCAGGGGGGCAAGAGACCCAGTACTTC; J gene: TRBJ2-5; V gene: TRBV10-3; clone size: NA; D gene: NA
CDR3 protein: CASSDEGQKTFNEQYF; CDR3 DNA: TGTGCCAGTAGTGACGAGGGACAGAAAACCTTTAACGAGCAGTACTTC; J gene: TRBJ2-7; V gene: TRBV19; clone size: NA; D gene: TRBD1
CDR3 protein: CASSIPGGAGETQYF; CDR3 DNA: TGTGCCAGTAGTATTCCCGGGGGGGCCGGAGAGACCCAGTACTTC; J gene: TRBJ2-5; V gene: TRBV19; clone size: NA; D gene: TRBD2
CDR3 protein: CASSSTSRSFGTQYF; CDR3 DNA: TGTGCCAGCAGTTCCACTAGCAGGAGTTTTGGTACGCAGTATTTT; J gene: TRBJ2-3; V gene: TRBV28; clone size: NA; D gene: NA
CDR3 protein: CASSGQGMGETQYF; CDR3 DNA: TGCGCCAGCAGCGGACAGGGGATGGGAGAGACCCAGTACTTC; J gene: TRBJ2-5; V gene: TRBV5-1; clone size: NA; D gene: TRBD1
CDR3 protein: CASGLVRGETQYF; CDR3 DNA: TGTGCTAGTGGTTTGGTTCGGGGAGAGACCCAGTACTTC; J gene: TRBJ2-5; V gene: TRBV12-5; clone size: once; D gene: NA
CDR3 protein: CASSPLPSSGNTIYF; CDR3 DNA: TGTGCCAGCAGCCCACTCCCTTCCTCTGGAAACACCATATATTTT; J gene: TRBJ1-3; V gene: TRBV5-5; clone size: NA; D gene: NA
CDR3 protein: CASSILGAGGRTDTQYF; CDR3 DNA: TGTGCCAGTAGTATTCTGGGAGCGGGAGGGCGCACAGATACGCAGTATTTT; J gene: TRBJ2-3; V gene: TRBV19; clone size: NA; D gene: TRBD2
CDR3 protein: CASSADRGIQETQYF; CDR3 DNA: TGTGCCAGCAGCGCGGACAGGGGGATCCAAGAGACCCAGTACTTC; J gene: TRBJ2-5; V gene: TRBV5-6; clone size: NA; D gene: TRBD1
CDR3 protein: CASSQGQGRTGELFF; CDR3 DNA: TGTGCCAGCAGCCAAGGACAGGGTAGGACCGGGGAGCTGTTTTTT; J gene: TRBJ2-2; V gene: TRBV14; clone size: many; D gene: TRBD1
CDR3 protein: CASSLLRTGANVLTF; CDR3 DNA: TGTGCCAGCAGTTTACTGAGAACTGGGGCCAACGTCCTGACTTTC; J gene: TRBJ2-6; V gene: TRBV28; clone size: NA; D gene: NA
CDR3 protein: CASSRTNGLNEKLFF; CDR3 DNA: TGTGCCAGCAGCCGCACGAATGGGCTTAATGAAAAACTGTTTTTT; J gene: TRBJ1-4; V gene: TRBV14; clone size: NA; D gene: NA
CDR3 protein: CASSRKGAYEQYF; CDR3 DNA: TGTGCCAGCAGCCGAAAGGGAGCCTACGAGCAGTACTTC; J gene: TRBJ2-7; V gene: TRBV27; clone size: NA; D gene: NA
CDR3 protein: CASRTSGTNTGELFF; CDR3 DNA: TGTGCCAGCAGAACTAGCGGGACGAACACCGGGGAGCTGTTTTTT; J gene: TRBJ2-2; V gene: TRBV28; clone size: NA; D gene: TRBD2
CDR3 protein: CAISEGTGGVDAYF; CDR3 DNA: TGTGCCATCAGTGAGGGGACAGGGGGGGTCGATGCGTACTTC; J gene: TRBJ2-4; V gene: TRBV10-3; clone size: NA; D gene: TRBD1
CDR3 protein: CASSLGAQGNQPQHF; CDR3 DNA: TGTGCCAGCAGCTTGGGGGCCCAGGGCAATCAGCCCCAGCATTTT; J gene: TRBJ1-5; V gene: TRBV5-6; clone size: NA; D gene: NA
CDR3 protein: CASSSRGAPLYNEQFF; CDR3 DNA: TGTGCCAGCAGCTCTCGGGGGGCACCCCTCTACAATGAGCAGTTCTTC; J gene: TRBJ2-1; V gene: TRBV11-3; clone size: NA; D gene: NA
CDR3 protein: CASSSTVGNTEAFF; CDR3 DNA: TGTGCCAGCAGCTCGACAGTGGGGAACACTGAAGCTTTCTTT; J gene: TRBJ1-1; V gene: TRBV11-2; clone size: NA; D gene: NA
CDR3 protein: CASSFSLAGGLNEQFF; CDR3 DNA: TGCGCCAGCAGCTTCTCATTAGCGGGGGGGCTAAATGAGCAGTTCTTC; J gene: TRBJ2-1; V gene: TRBV5-1; clone size: NA; D gene: TRBD2
CDR3 protein: CASSSSFGTTLDNEQFF; CDR3 DNA: TGTGCCAGCAGCTCGTCGTTTGGGACAACTCTCGACAATGAGCAGTTCTTC; J gene: TRBJ2-1; V gene: TRBV11-1; clone size: once; D gene: NA
CDR3 protein: CASSVAAGTGYNEQFF; CDR3 DNA: TGTGCCAGCAGCGTAGCGGCCGGGACAGGGTACAATGAGCAGTTCTTC; J gene: TRBJ2-1; V gene: TRBV9; clone size: NA; D gene: TRBD1
CDR3 protein: CASSENGDRTEAFF; CDR3 DNA: TGTGCCAGCAGTGAAAACGGGGATCGAACTGAAGCTTTCTTT; J gene: TRBJ1-1; V gene: TRBV6-1; clone size: NA; D gene: NA
CDR3 protein: CASSGYGQPFYGYTF; CDR3 DNA: TGTGCCAGCAGTGGGTACGGACAGCCGTTTTATGGCTACACCTTC; J gene: TRBJ1-2; V gene: TRBV6-1; clone size: NA; D gene: NA
CDR3 protein: CASSIIEREGIEQFF; CDR3 DNA: TGTGCCAGTAGTATTATCGAGCGGGAGGGGATTGAGCAGTTCTTC; J gene: TRBJ2-1; V gene: TRBV19; clone size: NA; D gene: TRBD2
CDR3 protein: CASSLVVGQGANEQFF; CDR3 DNA: TGCGCCAGCAGCCTTGTCGTCGGACAGGGGGCCAATGAGCAGTTCTTC; J gene: TRBJ2-1; V gene: TRBV5-1; clone size: NA; D gene: TRBD1
CDR3 protein: CASSIEAPTGELFF; CDR3 DNA: TGTGCCAGTAGTATAGAGGCACCCACCGGGGAGCTGTTTTTT; J gene: TRBJ2-2; V gene: TRBV19; clone size: NA; D gene: NA
CDR3 protein: CASSGGPGLAYGELFF; CDR3 DNA: TGTGCCAGTAGTGGGGGTCCGGGACTAGCCTACGGGGAGCTGTTTTTT; J gene: TRBJ2-2; V gene: TRBV19; clone size: NA; D gene: TRBD2
CDR3 protein: CASSDGGTTNEKLFF; CDR3 DNA: TGTGCCAGCAGTGATGGGGGGACAACTAATGAAAAACTGTTTTTT; J gene: TRBJ1-4; V gene: TRBV6-1; clone size: NA; D gene: NA
CDR3 protein: CSVARGTSGQETQYF; CDR3 DNA: TGCAGCGTGGCCAGGGGGACTAGCGGCCAAGAGACCCAGTACTTC; J gene: TRBJ2-5; V gene: TRBV29-1; clone size: NA; D gene: TRBD2
CDR3 protein: CASNPGGRAEAFF; CDR3 DNA: TGTGCCAGCAACCCAGGAGGAAGAGCTGAAGCTTTCTTT; J gene: TRBJ1-1; V gene: TRBV28; clone size: NA; D gene: NA
CDR3 protein: CASSRTRDEQYF; CDR3 DNA: TGTGCCAGCAGTCGCACACGGGACGAGCAGTACTTC; J gene: TRBJ2-7; V gene: TRBV6-5; clone size: NA; D gene: NA
CDR3 protein: CASSAGQGSETQYF; CDR3 DNA: TGTGCCAGCAGCGCCGGACAGGGATCAGAGACCCAGTACTTC; J gene: TRBJ2-5; V gene: TRBV9; clone size: NA; D gene: TRBD1
CDR3 protein: CASSVRGIEQFF; CDR3 DNA: TGTGCCAGCAGTGTGAGGGGGATTGAGCAGTTCTTC; J gene: TRBJ2-1; V gene: TRBV6-6; clone size: NA; D gene: NA
CDR3 protein: CASSSPAGLETQYF; CDR3 DNA: TGTGCCAGCAGCTCCCCGGCAGGGCTGGAGACCCAGTACTTC; J gene: TRBJ2-5; V gene: TRBV7-9; clone size: NA; D gene: NA
CDR3 protein: CASSATQGSFSYEQYF; CDR3 DNA: TGTGCCAGCAGCGCCACCCAGGGGAGTTTTTCCTACGAGCAGTACTTC; J gene: TRBJ2-7; V gene: TRBV5-4; clone size: NA; D gene: NA
CDR3 protein: CASLHGAGSGNTIYF; CDR3 DNA: TGTGCCAGCCTTCATGGGGCAGGGTCTGGAAACACCATATATTTT; J gene: TRBJ1-3; V gene: TRBV6-6; clone size: NA; D gene: NA
CDR3 protein: CASSGRTEQFF; CDR3 DNA: TGTGCCAGCAGTGGCAGAACAGAGCAGTTCTTC; J gene: TRBJ2-1; V gene: TRBV28; clone size: NA; D gene: NA
CDR3 protein: CASSLIFGTGELFF; CDR3 DNA: TGTGCCAGCAGTTTAATCTTCGGGACCGGGGAGCTGTTTTTT; J gene: TRBJ2-2; V gene: TRBV6-5; clone size: NA; D gene: NA